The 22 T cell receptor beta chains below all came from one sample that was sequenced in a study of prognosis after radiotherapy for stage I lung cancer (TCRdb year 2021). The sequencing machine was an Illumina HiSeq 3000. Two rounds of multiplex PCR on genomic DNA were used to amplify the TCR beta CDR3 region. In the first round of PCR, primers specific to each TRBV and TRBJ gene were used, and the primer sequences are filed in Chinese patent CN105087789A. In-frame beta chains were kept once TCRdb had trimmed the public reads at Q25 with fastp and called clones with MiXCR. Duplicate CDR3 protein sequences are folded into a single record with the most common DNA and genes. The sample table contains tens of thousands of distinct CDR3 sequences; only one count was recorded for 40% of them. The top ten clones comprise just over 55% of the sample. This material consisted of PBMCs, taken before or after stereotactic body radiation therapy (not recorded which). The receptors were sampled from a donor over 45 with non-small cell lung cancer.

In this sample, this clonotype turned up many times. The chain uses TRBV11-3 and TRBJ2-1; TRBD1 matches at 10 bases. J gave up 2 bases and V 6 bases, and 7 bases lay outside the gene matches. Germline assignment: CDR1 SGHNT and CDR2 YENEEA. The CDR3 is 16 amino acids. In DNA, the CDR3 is TGTGCCAGCAGACCGGGACAGGGGACTCCCTACAATGAGCAGTTCTTC. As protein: CASRPGQGTPYNEQFF.

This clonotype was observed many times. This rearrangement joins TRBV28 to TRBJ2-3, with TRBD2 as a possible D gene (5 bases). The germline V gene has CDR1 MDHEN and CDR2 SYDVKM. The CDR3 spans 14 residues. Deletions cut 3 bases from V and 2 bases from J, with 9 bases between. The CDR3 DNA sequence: TGTGCCAGCAGTTTCGGCGGGTACACAGATACGCAGTATTTT. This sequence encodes CASSFGGYTDTQYF.

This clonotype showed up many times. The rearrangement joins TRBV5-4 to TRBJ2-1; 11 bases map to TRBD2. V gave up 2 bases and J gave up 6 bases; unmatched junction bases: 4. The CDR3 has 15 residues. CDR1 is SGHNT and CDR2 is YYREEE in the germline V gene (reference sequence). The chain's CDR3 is CASSFTSGSSNEQFF. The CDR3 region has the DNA TGTGCCAGCAGCTTTACTAGCGGGAGTAGCAATGAGCAGTTCTTC.

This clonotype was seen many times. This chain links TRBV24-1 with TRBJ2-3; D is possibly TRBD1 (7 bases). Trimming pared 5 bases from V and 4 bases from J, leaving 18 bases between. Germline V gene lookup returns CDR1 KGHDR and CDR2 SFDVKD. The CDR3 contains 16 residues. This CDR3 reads CATSAWRGLRADTQYF. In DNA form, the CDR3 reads TGTGCCACCAGTGCGTGGAGGGGGCTACGCGCAGATACGCAGTATTTT.

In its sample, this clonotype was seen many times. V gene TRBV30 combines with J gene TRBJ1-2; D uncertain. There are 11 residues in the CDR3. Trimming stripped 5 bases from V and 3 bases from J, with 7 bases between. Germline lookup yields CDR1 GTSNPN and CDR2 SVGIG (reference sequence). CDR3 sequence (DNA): TGTGCCTGGGCCGCACACTATGGCTACACCTTC. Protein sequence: CAWAAHYGYTF.

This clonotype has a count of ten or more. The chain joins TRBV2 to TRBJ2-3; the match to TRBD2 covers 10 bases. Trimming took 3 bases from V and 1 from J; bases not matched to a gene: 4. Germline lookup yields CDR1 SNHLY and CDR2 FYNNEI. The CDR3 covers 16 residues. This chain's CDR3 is CASSDSGRARTDTQYF. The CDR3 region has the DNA TGTGCCAGCAGTGACAGCGGGAGGGCCCGCACAGATACGCAGTATTTT.

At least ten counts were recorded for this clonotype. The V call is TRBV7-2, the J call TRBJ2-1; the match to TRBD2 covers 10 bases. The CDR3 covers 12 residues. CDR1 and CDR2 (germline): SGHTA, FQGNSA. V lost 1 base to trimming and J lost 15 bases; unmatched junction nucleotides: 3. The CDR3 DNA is TGTGCCAGCAGCTTAGTAGCGGGAGGTGGGTTCTTC. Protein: CASSLVAGGGFF.

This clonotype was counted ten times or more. The CDR3 here is CSAREGTDTQYF. CDR3 nucleotide sequence: TGCAGTGCTAGAGAAGGAACAGATACGCAGTATTTT. The chain combines TRBV20-1 with TRBJ2-3; D not certain. V lost 0 bases to trimming and J lost 3 bases, with 4 bases between them. The germline V gene encodes CDR1 DFQATT and CDR2 SNEGSKA (reference sequence). The CDR3 loop spans 12 amino acids.

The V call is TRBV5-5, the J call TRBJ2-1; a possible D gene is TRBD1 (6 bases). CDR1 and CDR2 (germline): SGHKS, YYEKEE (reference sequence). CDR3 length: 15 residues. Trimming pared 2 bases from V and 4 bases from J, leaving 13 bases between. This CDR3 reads CASSLVQGRYNEQFF. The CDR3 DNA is TGTGCCAGCAGCTTAGTACAGGGACGGTACAATGAGCAGTTCTTC.

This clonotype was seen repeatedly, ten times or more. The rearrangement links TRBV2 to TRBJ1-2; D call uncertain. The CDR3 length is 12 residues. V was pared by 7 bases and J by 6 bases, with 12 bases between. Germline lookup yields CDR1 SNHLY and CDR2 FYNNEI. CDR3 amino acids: CASNYRRDGYTF. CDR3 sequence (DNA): TGTGCCAGCAACTACCGAAGGGATGGCTACACCTTC.

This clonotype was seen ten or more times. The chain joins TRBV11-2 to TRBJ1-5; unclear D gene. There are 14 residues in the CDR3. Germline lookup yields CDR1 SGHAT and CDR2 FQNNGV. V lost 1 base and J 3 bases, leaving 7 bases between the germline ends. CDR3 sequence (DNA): TGTGCCAGCAGCTTAGGAGGGAACAATCAGCCCCAGCATTTT. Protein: CASSLGGNNQPQHF.

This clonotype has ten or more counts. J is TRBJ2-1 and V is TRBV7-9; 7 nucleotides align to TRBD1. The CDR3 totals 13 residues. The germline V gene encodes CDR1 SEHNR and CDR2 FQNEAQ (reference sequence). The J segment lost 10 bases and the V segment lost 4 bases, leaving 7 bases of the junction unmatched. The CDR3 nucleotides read TGTGCCAGCAGCTCTCAGGGGGATAGCGAGCAGTTCTTC. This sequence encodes CASSSQGDSEQFF.

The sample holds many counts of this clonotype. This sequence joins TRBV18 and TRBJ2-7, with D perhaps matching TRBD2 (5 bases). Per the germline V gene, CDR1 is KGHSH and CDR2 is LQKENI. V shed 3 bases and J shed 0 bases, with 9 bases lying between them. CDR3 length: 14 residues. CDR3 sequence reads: CASSPDWNSYEQYF. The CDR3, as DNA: TGTGCCAGCTCACCGGACTGGAACTCCTACGAGCAGTACTTC.

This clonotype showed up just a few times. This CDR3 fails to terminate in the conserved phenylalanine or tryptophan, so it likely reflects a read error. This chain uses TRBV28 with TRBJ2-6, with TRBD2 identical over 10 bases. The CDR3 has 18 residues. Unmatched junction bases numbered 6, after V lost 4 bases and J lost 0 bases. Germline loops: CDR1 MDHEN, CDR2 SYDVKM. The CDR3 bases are TGTGCCAGCAGTTCACTAGCGGGATCCTACTCTGGGGCCAACGTCCTGACTTCC. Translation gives CASSSLAGSYSGANVLTS.

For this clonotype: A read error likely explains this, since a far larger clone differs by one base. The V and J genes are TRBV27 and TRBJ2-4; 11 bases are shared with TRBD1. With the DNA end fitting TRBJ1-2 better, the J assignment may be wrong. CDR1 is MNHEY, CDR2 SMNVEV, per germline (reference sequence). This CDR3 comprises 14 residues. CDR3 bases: TGTGCCAGCAGAAGGACAGGGGGCGCGGGCGTCTACACCTTC. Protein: CASRRTGGAGVYTF.

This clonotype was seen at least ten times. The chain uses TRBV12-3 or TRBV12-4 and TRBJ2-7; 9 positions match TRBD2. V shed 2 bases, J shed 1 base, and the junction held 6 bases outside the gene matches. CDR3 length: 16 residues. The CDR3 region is CASSLWGSGSSYEQYF. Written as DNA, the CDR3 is TGTGCCAGCAGTTTATGGGGTAGCGGGAGTTCCTACGAGCAGTACTTC.

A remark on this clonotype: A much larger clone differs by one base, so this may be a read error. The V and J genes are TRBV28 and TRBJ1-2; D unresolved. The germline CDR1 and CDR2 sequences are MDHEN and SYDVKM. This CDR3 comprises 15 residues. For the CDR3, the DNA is TGTGCCAGCGGTTTATACGGCGGACCTAACTATGGCTACACCTTC. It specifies CASGLYGGPNYGYTF.

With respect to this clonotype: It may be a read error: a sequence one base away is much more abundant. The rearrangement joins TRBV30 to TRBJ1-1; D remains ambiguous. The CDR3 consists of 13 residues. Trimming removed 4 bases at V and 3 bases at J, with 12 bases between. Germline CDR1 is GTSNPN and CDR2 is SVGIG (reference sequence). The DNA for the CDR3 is TGTGCCTGGAAATGTGGGCCGGACACTGAAGCTTTCTTT. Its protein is CAWKCGPDTEAFF.

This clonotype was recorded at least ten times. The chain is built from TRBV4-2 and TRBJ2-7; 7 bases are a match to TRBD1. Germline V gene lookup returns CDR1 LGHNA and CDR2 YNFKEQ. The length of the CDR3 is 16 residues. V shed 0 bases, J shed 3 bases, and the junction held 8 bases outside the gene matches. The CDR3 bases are TGTGCCAGCAGCCAAGAAGGCGCAGCAGGGGGCTACGAGCAGTACTTC. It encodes CASSQEGAAGGYEQYF.

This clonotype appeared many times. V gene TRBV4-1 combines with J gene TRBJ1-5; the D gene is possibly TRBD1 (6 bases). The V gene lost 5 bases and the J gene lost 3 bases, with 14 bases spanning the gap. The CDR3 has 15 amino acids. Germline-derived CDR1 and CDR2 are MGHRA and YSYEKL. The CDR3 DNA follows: TGCGCCAGCAGCAGATCCACAGGGAACAATCAGCCCCAGCATTTT. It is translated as CASSRSTGNNQPQHF.

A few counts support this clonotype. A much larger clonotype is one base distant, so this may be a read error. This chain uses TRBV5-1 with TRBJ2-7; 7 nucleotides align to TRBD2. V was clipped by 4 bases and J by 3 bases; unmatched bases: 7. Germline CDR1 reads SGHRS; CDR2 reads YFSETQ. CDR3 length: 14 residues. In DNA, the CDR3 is TGCGCCAGCAGCCTGGGACTAACAGACTACGAGCAGTACTTC. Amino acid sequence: CASSLGLTDYEQYF.

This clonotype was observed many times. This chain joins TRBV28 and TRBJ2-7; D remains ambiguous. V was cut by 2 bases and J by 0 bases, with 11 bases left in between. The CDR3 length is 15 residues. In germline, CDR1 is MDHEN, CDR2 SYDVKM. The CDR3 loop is CASSLRSDSSYEQYF. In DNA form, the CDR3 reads TGTGCCAGCAGTTTACGGTCGGATAGCTCCTACGAGCAGTACTTC. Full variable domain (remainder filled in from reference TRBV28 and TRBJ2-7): DVKVTQSSRYLVKRTGEKVFLECVQDMDHENMFWYRQDPGLGLRLIYFSYDVKMKEKGDIPEGYSVSREKKERFSLILESASTNQTSMYLCASSLRSDSSYEQYFGPGTRLTVT.